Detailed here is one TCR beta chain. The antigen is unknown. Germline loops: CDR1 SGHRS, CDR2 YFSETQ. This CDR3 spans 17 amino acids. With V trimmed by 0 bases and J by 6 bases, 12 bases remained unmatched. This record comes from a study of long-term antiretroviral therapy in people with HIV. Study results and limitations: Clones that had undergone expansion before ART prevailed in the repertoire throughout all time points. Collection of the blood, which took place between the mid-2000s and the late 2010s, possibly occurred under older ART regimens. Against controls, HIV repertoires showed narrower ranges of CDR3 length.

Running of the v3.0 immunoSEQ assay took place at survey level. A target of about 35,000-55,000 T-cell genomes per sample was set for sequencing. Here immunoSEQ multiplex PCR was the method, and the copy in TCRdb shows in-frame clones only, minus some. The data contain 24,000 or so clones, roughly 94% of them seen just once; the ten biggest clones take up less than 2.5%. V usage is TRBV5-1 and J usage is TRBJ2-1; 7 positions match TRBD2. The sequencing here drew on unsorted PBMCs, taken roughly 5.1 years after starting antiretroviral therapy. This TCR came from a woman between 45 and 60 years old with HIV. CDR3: CASSLGPSGTPGNEQFF. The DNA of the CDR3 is TGCGCCAGCAGCTTGGGTCCGAGCGGGACCCCGGGCAATGAGCAGTTCTTC.